Listed below are T cell receptor beta chains from one sample, sequenced in a study of shared clonotypes between healthy human individuals. The assay was immunoSEQ multiplex PCR, and TCRdb's table has in-frame clones only and misses some. Of about 1.5 million clones in the sample, around 95% were seen once. Sequencing was done on a sample of naive CD4+ T cells sorted from blood. The receptors come from a man in his thirties or forties in good health. CDR3s include the opening cysteine and the closing phenylalanine or tryptophan. The D gene is left open where the match is weak. Expanded clones are given a class, and other clones once, few, many or no size at all.

TRBV7-9	TRBD1	14	TRBJ2-4	once	CASSQLDRGYIQYF	TGTGCCAGCAGCCAACTGGACAGGGGATACATTCAGTACTTC
TRBV19	.	13	TRBJ1-1	.	CASRSAGNTEAFF	TGTGCCAGTAGGAGCGCCGGGAACACTGAAGCTTTCTTT
TRBV6-5	.	13	TRBJ1-3	.	CASRTASSSTIYF	TGTGCCAGCAGAACGGCCTCAAGTTCCACCATATATTTT
TRBV7-3	TRBD2	15	TRBJ2-3	.	CASSVQSGVTDTQYF	TGTGCCAGCAGCGTACAAAGCGGGGTCACAGATACGCAGTATTTT
TRBV18	TRBD2	13	TRBJ2-1	.	CASSPPLADEQFF	TGTGCCAGCTCACCACCTCTAGCGGATGAGCAGTTCTTC
TRBV19	TRBD1	20	TRBJ1-5	.	CASRRVLGQGKLVGNQPQHF	TGTGCCAGCCGACGCGTCTTGGGACAGGGAAAGCTAGTCGGCAATCAGCCCCAGCATTTT
TRBV5-4	.	15	TRBJ2-1	once	CASSLAWAGFNEQFF	TGTGCCAGCAGCTTGGCCTGGGCGGGATTCAATGAGCAGTTCTTC
TRBV6-5	TRBD1	15	TRBJ2-7	.	CASSRVGQGRYEQYF	TGTGCCAGCAGCCGGGTAGGACAGGGTCGGTACGAGCAGTACTTC
TRBV28	TRBD1	15	TRBJ1-5	.	CASSWRQGGNQPQHF	TGTGCCAGCAGTTGGCGACAGGGAGGCAATCAGCCCCAGCATTTT
TRBV6-1	.	15	TRBJ1-4	.	CASSGRGFTNEKLFF	TGTGCCAGCTCGGGGAGGGGCTTCACTAATGAAAAACTGTTTTTT
TRBV7-9	TRBD1	14	TRBJ2-1	.	CASSQGQVPNEQFF	TGTGCCAGCAGCCAAGGACAGGTCCCCAATGAGCAGTTCTTC
TRBV18	.	14	TRBJ1-1	.	CASSPLTTIGEAFF	TGTGCCAGCTCACCACTTACGACTATAGGGGAAGCTTTCTTT
TRBV5-4	TRBD1	15	TRBJ2-1	.	CASSPGQQTYNEQFF	TGTGCCAGCAGCCCGGGACAGCAGACCTACAATGAGCAGTTCTTC
TRBV4-1	TRBD2	17	TRBJ2-7	.	CASSQSLAGVYLLEQYF	TGCGCCAGCAGCCAATCTTTAGCGGGAGTTTATCTACTCGAGCAGTACTTC
TRBV2	TRBD2	15	TRBJ2-1	.	CASSWTSGGYNEQFF	TGTGCCAGCAGCTGGACTAGCGGGGGGTACAATGAGCAGTTCTTC
TRBV18	TRBD1	16	TRBJ1-5	.	CASSYTGDASNQPQHF	TGTGCCAGCTCTTACACAGGGGACGCTAGCAATCAGCCCCAGCATTTT
TRBV28	.	14	TRBJ1-5	.	CASSLQGFFQPQHF	TGTGCCAGCAGTTTACAGGGATTTTTTCAGCCCCAGCATTTT
TRBV10-1	.	12	TRBJ2-7	.	CASSETRIERYF	TGCGCCAGCAGTGAGACGCGGATCGAGCGGTACTTC
TRBV10-3	.	12	TRBJ1-2	.	CAISTQPYGYTF	TGTGCCATCAGCACCCAACCCTATGGCTACACCTTC
TRBV2	.	15	TRBJ2-1	.	CANIRGRLTDNEQFF	TGTGCCAACATAAGGGGCCGGCTAACCGACAATGAGCAGTTCTTC
TRBV6-6	TRBD2	13	TRBJ2-3	once	CASTSGYTDTQYF	TGTGCCAGCACTAGCGGATACACAGATACGCAGTATTTT
TRBV19	.	14	TRBJ1-5	.	CASSISGREKPQHF	TGTGCCAGTAGTATATCGGGCAGGGAGAAGCCCCAGCATTTT
TRBV6-5	.	14	TRBJ2-5	.	CASSYSRIQETQYF	TGTGCCAGCAGTTACTCGAGGATACAAGAGACCCAGTACTTC
TRBV7-6	TRBD1	16	TRBJ1-2	.	CASSLTGTGGSSGYTF	TGTGCCAGCAGCCTGACCGGGACAGGGGGTTCCTCTGGCTACACCTTC
TRBV6-5	.	13	TRBJ2-5	once	CASSFQQQETQYF	TGTGCCAGCAGTTTTCAACAGCAAGAGACCCAGTACTTC
TRBV10-3	TRBD1	11	TRBJ2-1	.	CATRTGFEQFF	TGTGCCACTCGGACAGGGTTTGAGCAGTTCTTC
TRBV25-1	TRBD1	12	TRBJ2-4	once	CASRGQANIQYF	TGTGCCAGCAGGGGACAGGCAAACATTCAGTACTTC
TRBV2	TRBD1	16	TRBJ2-1	.	CASRQWTGVAYNEQFF	TGTGCCAGCAGGCAGTGGACAGGGGTAGCCTACAATGAGCAGTTCTTC
TRBV7-4	TRBD1	15	TRBJ2-1	.	CASSLRQGENNEQFF	TGTGCCAGCAGCCTTCGACAGGGGGAGAACAATGAGCAGTTCTTC
TRBV27	TRBD1	15	TRBJ2-7	.	CASSGRTGNTFSQYF	TGTGCCAGCAGTGGAAGGACAGGGAATACTTTTTCGCAGTACTTC
TRBV7-8	.	15	TRBJ1-4	.	CASSTTRATNEKLFF	TGTGCCAGCAGCACAACACGTGCAACTAATGAAAAACTGTTTTTT
TRBV11-3	.	15	TRBJ2-1	.	CASSLGRSSYNEQFF	TGTGCCAGCAGCTTGGGACGGAGCTCCTACAATGAGCAGTTCTTC
TRBV5-6	.	15	TRBJ1-4	.	CASSLPRASREKLFF	TGTGCCAGCAGCTTGCCGCGGGCTTCGCGTGAAAAACTGTTTTTT
TRBV6-1	TRBD1	15	TRBJ2-6	.	CADGQGDSGANVLTF	TGTGCCGACGGACAGGGCGACTCTGGGGCCAACGTCCTGACTTTC
TRBV7-2	.	15	TRBJ2-7	once	CASSLDRQFSYEQYF	TGTGCCAGCAGCTTAGACCGACAGTTCTCCTACGAGCAGTACTTC
TRBV6-5	TRBD1	13	TRBJ2-7	.	CASRRGQGNEQYF	TGTGCCAGTCGGCGGGGACAGGGCAACGAGCAGTACTTC
TRBV5-1	.	14	TRBJ1-2	.	CASSLVSNNYGYTF	TGCGCCAGCAGCTTGGTTTCCAATAACTATGGCTACACCTTC
TRBV2	TRBD1	14	TRBJ2-7	.	CASDKQGTGDEQYF	TGTGCCAGCGACAAACAGGGGACGGGCGACGAGCAGTACTTC
TRBV29-1	TRBD1	14	TRBJ1-5	.	CSAQGFHSNQPQHF	TGCAGCGCACAGGGGTTCCATAGCAATCAGCCCCAGCATTTT
TRBV6-5	.	15	TRBJ2-5	once	CASSSSLVDQETQYF	TGTGCCAGCAGTTCTTCTTTGGTCGACCAAGAGACCCAGTACTTC
TRBV7-2	.	15	TRBJ2-1	.	CASSSSKSSYNEQFF	TGTGCCAGCAGCTCTAGCAAAAGCTCCTACAATGAGCAGTTCTTC
TRBV7-2	.	12	TRBJ2-7	.	CASRPDPYEQYF	TGTGCCAGCCGACCCGATCCCTACGAGCAGTACTTC
TRBV11-2	.	12	TRBJ2-6	.	CASTPGANVLTF	TGTGCCAGCACCCCTGGGGCCAACGTCCTGACTTTC
TRBV19	.	17	TRBJ2-4	once	CASRPSGSAGRVNIQYF	TGTGCCAGTAGACCCTCAGGGAGCGCGGGAAGGGTAAACATTCAGTACTTC
TRBV2	.	13	TRBJ2-7	.	CASSERQGSEQYF	TGTGCCAGCAGTGAACGGCAGGGTTCCGAGCAGTACTTC
TRBV19	.	16	TRBJ1-5	.	CASSPSKGDVYQPQHF	TGTGCCAGTAGTCCATCCAAGGGAGACGTCTATCAGCCCCAGCATTTT
TRBV5-6	.	16	TRBJ2-1	.	CASSMFRASSYNEQFF	TGTGCCAGCAGTATGTTTCGGGCGTCGTCCTACAATGAGCAGTTCTTC
TRBV15	TRBD1	14	TRBJ2-7	.	CATSNRDRGYEQYF	TGTGCCACCAGCAACCGGGACAGGGGCTACGAGCAGTACTTC
TRBV6-6	.	12	TRBJ1-3	.	CASTRAGNTIYF	TGTGCCAGCACCAGGGCTGGAAACACCATATATTTT
TRBV11-2	TRBD1	15	TRBJ2-1	.	CASSLDRGVYNEQFF	TGTGCCAGCAGCCTTGACAGGGGAGTCTACAATGAGCAGTTCTTC
TRBV6-1	.	15	TRBJ2-7	.	CASGWLTDPSYEQYF	TGTGCCAGCGGGTGGTTGACAGATCCTTCCTACGAGCAGTACTTC
TRBV29-1	.	15	TRBJ2-7	.	CSVEERAGINYEQYF	TGCAGCGTTGAAGAGCGGGCGGGAATAAACTACGAGCAGTACTTC
TRBV4-3	TRBD2	16	TRBJ2-7	.	CASSQTLAGVTYEQYF	TGCGCCAGCAGCCAAACTCTAGCGGGAGTAACCTACGAGCAGTACTTC
TRBV11-2	TRBD1	13	TRBJ1-1	.	CASKRGLGTEAFF	TGTGCCAGCAAAAGGGGGCTAGGGACTGAAGCTTTCTTT
TRBV7-2	TRBD2	15	TRBJ2-2	.	CASSFRTSYTGELFF	TGTGCCAGCAGCTTCCGGACTAGTTACACCGGGGAGCTGTTTTTT